The subject of this entry is one T cell receptor beta chain. Its antigen is unknown. At one of its ends the junction is not consistent with the germline gene, which may arise from a read error. This specimen comes from a study of tumor and adjacent non-tumor tissue in lung cancer. About the study: The patients, 10 to 11 men and 5 women, were roughly 30 to 80 with stage I to III disease. About 4.2 million productive TCRbeta reads were obtained per sample on average. Broader study findings: Tumor repertoires had a smaller top 100 clone share than normal lung.

A modified ARM-PCR protocol with three rounds of nested PCR amplified TCRbeta. TCRdb used MiXCR to reprocess the multiplex PCR reads, holding one entry per CDR3 protein. The data contain more than 70,000 distinct CDR3 sequences, 61% of them singletons. The germline V gene encodes CDR1 MNHNY and CDR2 SVGAGI (reference sequence). The CDR3 contains 12 residues. The template was RNA from unsorted bulk tissue. Between August and November 2014, newly diagnosed, chemotherapy-naive lung cancer patients underwent thoracic surgery in China. The receptor's source is a man between 65 and 85 years old with non-small cell lung cancer. The gene calls are TRBV6-6 and TRBJ2-1; TRBD1 is a possible D gene (5 bases). The sample comprised lung tumor tissue. CDR3 amino acids: CAISYPWGEQLF. The CDR3 DNA reads as TGTGCCATCAGTTACCCGTGGGGCGAGCAGTTATTC.